Presented here are 30 T cell receptor beta chains from one specimen sequenced in a study of blood T cell repertoires in COVID-19 (dated by TCRdb to the early 2020s). The library was made by the immunoSEQ multiplex PCR assay. TCRdb took over this immuneACCESS table, retaining in-frame rearrangements with V and J assigned. Such tables are incomplete; in checked studies, under half of the missing clones stem from an unresolved V gene, and the remainder is unexplained. In this sample the table shows hundreds of thousands of clones, around four fifths of which occur a single time. Of the sample, over 4% falls within the top ten clones. The sequenced sample consisted of PBMCs or T cells enriched from blood (not recorded which). These receptors were collected from a man aged 25 to 40 with acute COVID-19.

J is TRBJ2-7 and V is TRBV5-6; 8 nucleotides line up with TRBD1. Germline lookup yields CDR1 SGHDT and CDR2 YYEEEE. Germline trimming cut 2 bases from V and 6 bases from J; bases unmatched to any gene: 7. The CDR3 is 14 amino acids. The CDR3 DNA reads as TGTGCCAGCAGCTTAGGACAGGGAAGGAGCGAGCAGTACGTC. It codes for CASSLGQGRSEQYV.

The chain recombines TRBV6-6 with TRBJ1-4, with D tentatively TRBD1 (5 bases). The V gene lost 5 bases and the J gene lost 0 bases, with 13 bases spanning the gap. CDR3 length equals 16 residues. From germline, CDR1 is MNHNY and CDR2 SVGAGI (reference sequence). The CDR3 coding sequence is TGTGCCAGCAGTACCAGTTACAGGACAACTAATGAAAAACTGTTTTTT. The encoded protein is CASSTSYRTTNEKLFF.

The rearrangement links TRBV30 to TRBJ1-2, with D possibly TRBD1 on 6 matching bases. The germline gives CDR1 GTSNPN, CDR2 SVGIG (reference sequence). V dropped 2 bases and J dropped 5 bases, with 9 bases sitting between them. The CDR3 totals 12 residues. The CDR3 region has the DNA TGTGCCTGGAGTAGGGGGAAATATGGCTACACCTTC. Protein product: CAWSRGKYGYTF.

This clone appeared a few times. V usage is TRBV30 and J usage is TRBJ1-5, with 9 bases that match TRBD1. Germline V gene data show CDR1 as GTSNPN and CDR2 as SVGIG (reference sequence). This CDR3 region has 15 residues. The trim removed 2 bases at V and 4 bases at J, leaving 6 bases unmatched. The CDR3 sequence: CAWSPGQGPNQPQHF. The CDR3 DNA reads as TGTGCCTGGAGTCCGGGACAGGGTCCAAATCAGCCCCAGCATTTT.

The rearrangement joins TRBV11-2 to TRBJ2-2; D gene unclear. Germline V gives CDR1 SGHAT, CDR2 FQNNGV. The CDR3 is 14 amino acids. Trimming took 1 base from V and 4 from J, leaving 7 bases between them. Written as DNA, the CDR3 is TGTGCCAGCAGCTTAGTGCAGCGCACCGGGGAGCTGTTTTTT. This encodes CASSLVQRTGELFF.

The chain is built from TRBV19 and TRBJ2-1; D might be TRBD2 (6 bases). The CDR3 runs to 14 residues. Trimming shortened V by 7 bases and J by 8 bases, and 18 bases separated the two germline ends. Germline CDR1 reads LNHDA; CDR2 reads SQIVND (reference sequence). The DNA for the CDR3 is TGTGCCAGTACCTTCGGGGGAGTGGCCGATGAGCAGTTCTTC. This codes for CASTFGGVADEQFF.

The chain recombines TRBV19 with TRBJ2-2; the match to TRBD1 covers 7 bases. After removal of 0 bases from V and 4 bases from J, the junction contained 5 bases not matched to a gene. Germline V gives CDR1 LNHDA, CDR2 SQIVND (reference sequence). This CDR3 is built from 16 residues. CDR3: CASSIDKGAPTGELFF. In DNA form, the CDR3 reads TGTGCCAGTAGTATAGATAAGGGGGCCCCCACCGGGGAGCTGTTTTTT. Complete variable domain (other parts from reference TRBV19 and TRBJ2-2): DGGITQSPKYLFRKEGQNVTLSCEQNLNHDAMYWYRQDPGQGLRLIYYSQIVNDFQKGDIAEGYSVSREKKESFPLTVTSAQKNPTAFYLCASSIDKGAPTGELFFGEGSRLTVL.

This clone was detected once. Other DNA sequences from this sample encode an identical CDR3 as well. This chain uses TRBV19 with TRBJ2-1; no definite D call. V lost 3 bases and J 3 bases, leaving 6 bases between the germline ends. This CDR3 has 13 amino acids. Germline CDR1 LNHDA, CDR2 SQIVND (reference sequence). The CDR3 DNA reads TGTGCCAGTAGTATTGGCAGCTACAATGAGCAGTTCTTC. It yields the protein CASSIGSYNEQFF.

The rearrangement joins TRBV27 to TRBJ2-2; TRBD1 aligns across 9 bases. From germline, CDR1 is MNHEY and CDR2 SMNVEV (reference sequence). The V and J ends lost 5 bases and 2 bases, in that order; junction bases with no gene match: 6. The CDR3 is 16 residues long. CDR3 sequence reads: CASSHRGRANTGELFF. CDR3 coding DNA: TGTGCCAGCAGTCACAGGGGGCGAGCAAACACCGGGGAGCTGTTTTTT.

The chain uses TRBV12-5 and TRBJ2-2; 7 bases match TRBD1. Germline assignment: CDR1 LGHNT and CDR2 FRNRAP. V shed 5 bases and J 1 base; nucleotides not matched to a gene: 4. This CDR3 is built from 15 residues. CDR3 sequence (DNA): TGTGCTAGTGGTGACAGGGCTCGGAACACCGGGGAGCTGTTTTTT. Residues: CASGDRARNTGELFF. The full variable domain, its missing parts supplied by reference TRBV12-5 and TRBJ2-2, is DARVTQTPRHKVTEMGQEVTMRCQPILGHNTVFWYRQTMMQGLELLAYFRNRAPLDDSGMPKDRFSAEMPDATLATLKIQPSEPRDSAVYFCASGDRARNTGELFFGEGSRLTVL.

The rearrangement uses TRBV5-4 and TRBJ1-3, with D maybe TRBD1 (6 bases). Germline CDR1 SGHNT, CDR2 YYREEE (reference sequence). V was clipped by 5 bases and J by 0 bases, with 18 bases between them. The CDR3 spans 17 residues. CDR3 amino acids: CASSLLLQGRSGNTIYF. DNA for the CDR3: TGTGCCAGCAGTCTCTTGTTACAGGGTCGCTCTGGAAACACCATATATTTT.

The chain is built from TRBV19 and TRBJ2-5; 15 nucleotides align to TRBD2. V lost 0 bases, J lost 5 bases, and 4 bases stayed unmatched. The CDR3 runs to 17 residues. Germline values: CDR1 LNHDA, CDR2 SQIVND (reference sequence). The CDR3 here is CASSIEGLAGGPETQYF. The CDR3 DNA reads TGTGCCAGTAGTATAGAGGGACTAGCGGGAGGACCCGAGACCCAGTACTTC.

The table lists this clone with a few counts. The chain links TRBV6-5 to TRBJ1-6, with TRBD1 as a possible D gene (6 bases). V was shortened by 6 bases and J by 8 bases, with 14 bases between the two germline ends. The CDR3 loop spans 14 amino acids. Germline CDR1 and CDR2: MNHEY and SVGAGI. In nucleotides, the CDR3 is TGTGCCAGCAGGCACAGGGATGGCGATTCACCCCTCCACTTT. It specifies CASRHRDGDSPLHF.

This chain joins TRBV6-1 and TRBJ1-1; 8 bases are shared with TRBD1. CDR1 and CDR2 from the germline V gene are MNHNS and SASEGT. With V trimmed by 1 base and J by 11 bases, 12 bases remained unmatched. The CDR3 sequence is 15 residues long. CDR3 bases: TGTGCCAGCAGTGAAGAAGTCGGACAGGGCCGCCCGGCTTTCTTT. Translation gives CASSEEVGQGRPAFF.

The chain uses TRBV9 and TRBJ2-3; 10 bases are shared with TRBD2. Germline V gene lookup returns CDR1 SGDLS and CDR2 YYNGEE. The CDR3 has 15 amino acids. V shed 0 bases and J 6 bases; nucleotides not matched to a gene: 4. The CDR3 region is CASSVGLAGVDTQYF. For the CDR3, the DNA is TGTGCCAGCAGCGTAGGGCTAGCGGGAGTCGATACGCAGTATTTT. The entire variable domain, with the rest obtained from reference TRBV9 and TRBJ2-3, is as follows: DSGVTQTPKHLITATGQRVTLRCSPRSGDLSVYWYQQSLDQGLQFLIQYYNGEERAKGNILERFSAQQFPDLHSELNLSSLELGDSALYFCASSVGLAGVDTQYFGPGTRLTVL.

This rearrangement joins TRBV5-6 to TRBJ1-4; D possibly corresponds to TRBD1 (5 bases). V was clipped by 2 bases and J by 8 bases, with 10 bases between them. CDR3 size: 13 residues. Per the germline V gene, CDR1 is SGHDT and CDR2 is YYEEEE. CDR3 DNA: TGTGCCAGCAGCTTCTGGGGCCGAGAAAAACTGTTTTTT. This encodes CASSFWGREKLFF. Full variable domain (outside the CDR3, taken from reference TRBV5-6 and TRBJ1-4): DAGVTQSPTHLIKTRGQQVTLRCSPKSGHDTVSWYQQALGQGPQFIFQYYEEEERQRGNFPDRFSGHQFPNYSSELNVNALLLGDSALYLCASSFWGREKLFFGSGTQLSVL.

To note about this clone: The sample holds other DNA sequences that translate to the same CDR3. The chain couples TRBV18 to TRBJ1-1; no definite D call. This CDR3 comprises 13 residues. Germline CDR1 reads KGHSH; CDR2 reads LQKENI. V was pared by 6 bases and J by 1 base, with 9 bases between. The chain's CDR3 is CASSPTANTEAFF. The CDR3, as DNA: TGTGCCAGCTCCCCAACAGCGAACACTGAAGCTTTCTTT.

The chain joins TRBV3-1 (or the pseudogene TRBV3-2) to TRBJ2-2, with D possibly matching TRBD2 (5 bases). CDR3 length: 17 amino acids. Germline V lookup: CDR1 LGHDT, CDR2 YNNKEL (reference sequence). V gave up 0 bases and J gave up 5 bases, with 16 bases separating them. The CDR3 protein is CASSQDLRGRGTGELFF. CDR3 coding DNA: TGTGCCAGCAGCCAAGATTTAAGAGGGAGAGGGACCGGGGAGCTGTTTTTT.

The CDR3 is CASSRELGETQYF. The CDR3 DNA sequence: TGTGCCAGCAGCCGGGAGCTAGGGGAGACCCAGTACTTC. The chain has TRBV12-3 or TRBV12-4 and TRBJ2-5; D is possibly TRBD2 (6 bases). This CDR3 has 13 amino acids. Trimming took off 6 bases at V and 5 bases at J, with 13 bases between the two ends.

The V call is TRBV13, the J call TRBJ1-2; TRBD1 matches at 8 bases. This CDR3 has 15 amino acids. Germline loops: CDR1 PRHDT, CDR2 FYEKMQ (reference sequence). The V and J ends lost 1 base and 8 bases, in that order; junction bases with no gene match: 9. This CDR3 reads CASSLASDRGDGYTF. The CDR3 coding sequence is TGTGCCAGCAGCTTAGCGAGTGACAGGGGAGACGGCTACACCTTC. The full variable domain, rest sourced from reference TRBV13 and TRBJ1-2, is AAGVIQSPRHLIKEKRETATLKCYPIPRHDTVYWYQQGPGQDPQFLISFYEKMQSDKGSIPDRFSAQQFSDYHSELNMSSLELGDSALYFCASSLASDRGDGYTFGSGTRLTVV.

V gene TRBV7-2 combines with J gene TRBJ1-5, with a weak D call TRBD1 (6 bases). The germline V gene has CDR1 SGHTA and CDR2 FQGNSA. The V and J ends lost 2 bases and 3 bases respectively, with 8 bases between them. The length of the CDR3 is 14 residues. CDR3 sequence (DNA): TGTGCCAGCAGCTTAAGGACAGACAATCAGCCCCAGCATTTT. It encodes CASSLRTDNQPQHF.

V gene TRBV2 combines with J gene TRBJ1-1; D is unclear. The CDR3 has 13 amino acids. Deletions cut 4 bases from V and 1 base from J, with 7 bases between. CDR1 SNHLY and CDR2 FYNNEI come from the germline V gene. The CDR3: CASSGPGNTEAFF. The CDR3 DNA reads TGTGCCAGCAGTGGTCCGGGGAACACTGAAGCTTTCTTT.

V and J are TRBV18 and TRBJ2-7, with TRBD1 identical over 9 bases. From germline, CDR1 is KGHSH and CDR2 LQKENI. The CDR3 runs 16 residues. J lost 2 bases, V lost 2 bases, and 7 bases had no gene match. CDR3 in amino acids: CASSPSRTGEPYEQYV. The CDR3 DNA reads TGTGCCAGCTCACCAAGCCGGACAGGGGAGCCCTACGAGCAGTACGTC.

This clone occurred a few times. This sequence joins TRBV7-2 and TRBJ2-5, with D possibly matching TRBD1 (6 bases). The CDR3 runs to 13 residues. Germline V gene sequence: CDR1 SGHTA, CDR2 FQGNSA. V dropped 6 bases and J dropped 4 bases, with 12 bases sitting between them. CDR3 sequence: CASSMGQTETQYF. The DNA for the CDR3 is TGTGCCAGCAGTATGGGACAAACAGAGACCCAGTACTTC.

The chain is built from TRBV6-5 and TRBJ1-4, with 7 bases aligning to TRBD1. Trimming removed 5 bases from V and 5 bases from J; junction bases left unmatched: 5. The length of the CDR3 is 14 residues. From germline, CDR1 is MNHEY and CDR2 SVGAGI. CDR3 bases: TGTGCCAGCAGTCGGGGACAGCAGAATGAAAAACTGTTTTTT. Its protein product is CASSRGQQNEKLFF.

The V and J genes are TRBV7-6 and TRBJ2-1; 9 bases are shared with TRBD2. The CDR3 spans 14 residues. Trimming at V came to 3 bases and at J to 7 bases, leaving 4 bases not matched to a gene. CDR1 SGHVS and CDR2 FNYEAQ come from the germline V gene. The chain's CDR3 is CASSLAGGQNEQFF. The CDR3 bases are TGTGCCAGCAGCTTGGCGGGGGGGCAAAATGAGCAGTTCTTC.

The chain carries TRBV2 and TRBJ1-1; the D gene is possibly TRBD1 (6 bases). Trimming took off 5 bases at V and 0 bases at J, with 10 bases between the two ends. Germline-derived CDR1 and CDR2 are SNHLY and FYNNEI. This CDR3 comprises 14 residues. The CDR3 nucleotides read TGTGCCAGCAGTTTACAGGGAGTGAACACTGAAGCTTTCTTT. Its translation is CASSLQGVNTEAFF.

The chain carries TRBV12-3 or TRBV12-4 and TRBJ2-5, with D possibly matching TRBD1 (5 bases). This CDR3 contains 13 residues. The V and J ends lost 5 bases and 3 bases respectively, with 10 bases between them. The CDR3 DNA sequence: TGTGCCAGCAGTCTCCAGGGTGAAGAGACCCAGTACTTC. This codes for CASSLQGEETQYF.

This clone was detected once. The V gene is TRBV28, the J gene TRBJ1-1; 7 bases align to TRBD1. The length of the CDR3 is 11 residues. The germline V gene encodes CDR1 MDHEN and CDR2 SYDVKM. With V trimmed by 10 bases and J by 5 bases, 4 bases remained unmatched. The CDR3: CATDRETEAFF. CDR3 DNA sequence: TGTGCCACTGACAGGGAGACTGAAGCTTTCTTT.

The rearrangement uses TRBV2 and TRBJ2-5, with 8 bases that match TRBD2. There are 14 residues in the CDR3. Looked up from germline, CDR1 is SNHLY and CDR2 is FYNNEI. The V gene end was trimmed by 7 bases and the J gene end by 1 base; junction bases not matched to a gene: 5. The CDR3 is CASTRRGGQETQYF. The CDR3 DNA is TGTGCCAGCACCCGTCGGGGGGGCCAAGAGACCCAGTACTTC.